The rows below give T cell receptor beta chains drawn from one sample of a study of response to subunit inactivated influenza vaccine. TCRdb re-called the RT-PCR reads through MiXCR, storing one row per CDR3 protein. The sample yields about 570,000 distinct CDR3 sequences, about 11% seen once. These data were also filed under a second study, of T cells expressing NK-cell markers.

The sample was PBMCs from blood, taken on the day of vaccination. The receptors were gathered from a man aged 50 to 60 who received an inactivated influenza vaccine. The CDR3 runs from the conserved cysteine through the conserved F or W. The order of the fields is CDR3 length, V gene, J gene, clone size, CDR3 protein. The size field is filled for only some rows; it gives once, few, many or a size class.

CDR3 length: 12
V gene: TRBV5-1
J gene: TRBJ2-3
clone size: few
CDR3 protein: CASSPSSNTQYF

CDR3 length: 18
V gene: TRBV20-1
J gene: TRBJ2-1
clone size: few
CDR3 protein: CSARSRLAGGPSYNEQFF

CDR3 length: 14
V gene: TRBV27
J gene: TRBJ2-7
clone size: .
CDR3 protein: CASRVAIGSDEQYF

CDR3 length: 14
V gene: TRBV12-3/TRBV12-4
J gene: TRBJ2-5
clone size: few
CDR3 protein: CASSSSGRTETQYF

CDR3 length: 15
V gene: TRBV24-1
J gene: TRBJ2-2
clone size: few
CDR3 protein: CATRPGQTNTGELFF

CDR3 length: 15
V gene: TRBV5-5
J gene: TRBJ2-2
clone size: few
CDR3 protein: CASSFGWGRTGELFF

CDR3 length: 13
V gene: TRBV6-1
J gene: TRBJ1-1
clone size: few
CDR3 protein: CASSRSDGVEAFF

CDR3 length: 13
V gene: TRBV14
J gene: TRBJ2-3
clone size: few
CDR3 protein: CASSQERRDTQYF

CDR3 length: 19
V gene: TRBV28
J gene: TRBJ1-3
clone size: few
CDR3 protein: CASSLSRDRGRTSGNTIYF

CDR3 length: 15
V gene: TRBV5-1
J gene: TRBJ1-4
clone size: few
CDR3 protein: CASSVQGADNEKLFF

CDR3 length: 20
V gene: TRBV25-1
J gene: TRBJ2-1
clone size: .
CDR3 protein: CASSESPGTSSGARYNEQFF